The present entry profiles one T cell receptor beta chain with its context. Its antigen is currently unknown. This sample is drawn from a study of identical twins. TCRdb used MiXCR to reprocess the 5' RACE reads, holding one entry per CDR3 protein. The profile shows 1.5 million to 2 million distinct CDR3 sequences, under 35% of them singletons. After removal of 0 bases from V and 7 bases from J, the junction contained 7 bases not matched to a gene. The CDR3 length is 15 residues. Looked up from germline, CDR1 is SGHVS and CDR2 is FQNEAQ. General study results and limits: Modeled out-of-frame TCR alpha sharing in monozygotic twins fell below observed levels. Reduced insertions were recorded for abundant cord blood beta clonotypes, with no such pattern in memory repertoires.

Every one of the donors was a healthy Caucasian. The sequenced sample consisted of cord blood. This rearrangement joins TRBV7-8 to TRBJ2-3; 7 nucleotides agree with TRBD1. The source of this sequence is a newborn girl in good health. CDR3 in amino acids: CASSLAGQGVYTQYF. In DNA form, the CDR3 reads TGTGCCAGCAGCTTAGCGGGGCAGGGGGTTTATACGCAGTATTTT.